The clone carrying this T cell receptor beta chain has a count of ten or more. Germline CDR1 and CDR2: SGHAT and FQNNGV. The CDR3 consists of 14 residues. Trimming took 0 bases from V and 3 from J, leaving 9 bases between them. Amplification yielded TCR beta CDR3 regions, with RNA transcripts as the source. Initially, a first-round RT-PCR of the TCR CDR3 employed the HTBI primer set. Via MiXCR, TCRdb re-called the multiplex PCR reads, giving one row per CDR3 protein. The sample has 250,000 or so distinct CDR3 sequences, about 16% seen once. This sample is drawn from a study of T cells in Graves' hyperthyroidism and ophthalmopathy.

The receptor was isolated from a woman aged 18-35 years with Graves' ophthalmopathy. The chain has TRBV11-2 and TRBJ2-7; perhaps TRBD1 as D (6 bases). The material sequenced was blood. CDR3 loop: CASSLDRDIYEQYF. The CDR3 DNA reads as TGTGCCAGCAGCTTAGACCGGGACATCTACGAGCAGTACTTC.